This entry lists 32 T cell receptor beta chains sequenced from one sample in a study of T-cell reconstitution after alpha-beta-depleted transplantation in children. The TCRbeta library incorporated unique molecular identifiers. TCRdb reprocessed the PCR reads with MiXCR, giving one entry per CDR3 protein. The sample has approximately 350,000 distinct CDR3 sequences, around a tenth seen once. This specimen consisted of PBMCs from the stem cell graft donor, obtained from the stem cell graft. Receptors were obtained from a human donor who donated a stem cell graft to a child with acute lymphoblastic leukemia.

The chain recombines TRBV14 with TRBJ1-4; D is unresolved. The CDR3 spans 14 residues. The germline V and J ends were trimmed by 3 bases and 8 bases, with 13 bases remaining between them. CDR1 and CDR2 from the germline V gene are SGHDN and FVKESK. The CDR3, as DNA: TGTGCCAGCAGCCAGTACTTTGTTGGGGAAAAACTGTTTTTT. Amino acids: CASSQYFVGEKLFF.

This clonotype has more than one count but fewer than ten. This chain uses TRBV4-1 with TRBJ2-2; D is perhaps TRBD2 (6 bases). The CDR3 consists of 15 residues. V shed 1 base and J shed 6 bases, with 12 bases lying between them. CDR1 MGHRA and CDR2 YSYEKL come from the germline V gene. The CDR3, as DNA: TGCGCCAGCAGCCAAGCCGGGACGGGGGCCGGGGAGCTGTTTTTT. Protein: CASSQAGTGAGELFF.

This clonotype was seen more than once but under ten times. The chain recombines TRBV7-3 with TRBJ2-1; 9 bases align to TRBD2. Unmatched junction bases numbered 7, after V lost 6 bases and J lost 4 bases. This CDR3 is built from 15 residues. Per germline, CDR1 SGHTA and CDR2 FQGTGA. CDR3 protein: CASSLAGRGYNEQFF. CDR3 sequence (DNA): TGTGCCAGCAGTCTAGCGGGGCGGGGGTACAATGAGCAGTTCTTC.

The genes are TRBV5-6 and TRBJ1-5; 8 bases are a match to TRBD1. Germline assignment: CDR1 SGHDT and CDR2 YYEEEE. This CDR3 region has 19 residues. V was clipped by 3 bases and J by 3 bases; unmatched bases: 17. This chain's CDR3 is CASSSKVGQGPFSNQPQHF. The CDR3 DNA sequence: TGTGCCAGCAGCTCCAAAGTCGGACAGGGCCCATTTTCCAATCAGCCCCAGCATTTT.

The CDR3 DNA reads TGTGCCAGCAGTGAGTACTCCGGGACTAGCGGGTTCCAAGAGACCCAGTACTTC. This sequence encodes CASSEYSGTSGFQETQYF. The chain couples TRBV25-1 to TRBJ2-5; 12 bases are shared with TRBD2. Germline assignment: CDR1 MGHDK and CDR2 SYGVNS. The V and J ends lost 3 bases and 1 base, in that order; junction bases with no gene match: 9. This CDR3 comprises 18 residues.

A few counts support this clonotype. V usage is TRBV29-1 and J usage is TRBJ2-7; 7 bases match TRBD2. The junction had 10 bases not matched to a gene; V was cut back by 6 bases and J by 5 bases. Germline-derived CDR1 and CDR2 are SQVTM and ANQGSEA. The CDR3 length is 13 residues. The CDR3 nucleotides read TGCAGCGTCGCCCGGGGGGTGTGGGACGAGCAGTACTTC. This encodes CSVARGVWDEQYF.

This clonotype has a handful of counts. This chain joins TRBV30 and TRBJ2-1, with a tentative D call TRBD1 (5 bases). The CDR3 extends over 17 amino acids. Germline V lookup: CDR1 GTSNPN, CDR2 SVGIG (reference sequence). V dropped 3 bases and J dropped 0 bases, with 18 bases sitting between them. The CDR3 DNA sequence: TGTGCCTGGAGGGGGCCTTGGACGACGAGCTCCTACAATGAGCAGTTCTTC. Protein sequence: CAWRGPWTTSSYNEQFF. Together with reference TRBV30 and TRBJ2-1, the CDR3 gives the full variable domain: SQTIHQWPATLVQPVGSPLSLECTVEGTSNPNLYWYRQAAGRGLQLLFYSVGIGQISSEVPQNLSASRPQDRQFILSSKKLLLSDSGFYLCAWRGPWTTSSYNEQFFGPGTRLTVL.

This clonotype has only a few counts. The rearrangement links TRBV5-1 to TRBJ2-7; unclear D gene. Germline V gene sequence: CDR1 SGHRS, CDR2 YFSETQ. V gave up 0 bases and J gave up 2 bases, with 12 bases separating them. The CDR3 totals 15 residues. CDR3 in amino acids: CASSLAQDGTYEQYF. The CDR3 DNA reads TGCGCCAGCAGCTTGGCCCAGGACGGAACCTACGAGCAGTACTTC.

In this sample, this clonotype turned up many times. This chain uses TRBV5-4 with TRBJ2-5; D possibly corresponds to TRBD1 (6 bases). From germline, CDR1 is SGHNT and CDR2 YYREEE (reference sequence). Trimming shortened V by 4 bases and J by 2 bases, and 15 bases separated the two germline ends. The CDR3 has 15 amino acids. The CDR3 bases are TGTGCCAGCAGCCCACCCGGCAGGGGTCAAGAGACCCAGTACTTC. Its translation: CASSPPGRGQETQYF.

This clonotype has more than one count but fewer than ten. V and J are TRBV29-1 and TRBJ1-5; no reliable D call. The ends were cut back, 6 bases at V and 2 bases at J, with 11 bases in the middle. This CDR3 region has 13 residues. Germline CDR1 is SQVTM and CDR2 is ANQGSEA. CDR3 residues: CSVGAGGNQPQHF. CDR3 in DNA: TGCAGCGTAGGTGCAGGTGGCAATCAGCCCCAGCATTTT.

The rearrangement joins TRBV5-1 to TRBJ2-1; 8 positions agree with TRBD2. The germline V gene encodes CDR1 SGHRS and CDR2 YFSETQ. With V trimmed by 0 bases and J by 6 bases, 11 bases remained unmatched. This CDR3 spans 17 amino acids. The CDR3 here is CASSLDASGRGSNEQFF. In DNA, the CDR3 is TGCGCCAGCAGCTTGGACGCCTCCGGGAGGGGTAGCAATGAGCAGTTCTTC.

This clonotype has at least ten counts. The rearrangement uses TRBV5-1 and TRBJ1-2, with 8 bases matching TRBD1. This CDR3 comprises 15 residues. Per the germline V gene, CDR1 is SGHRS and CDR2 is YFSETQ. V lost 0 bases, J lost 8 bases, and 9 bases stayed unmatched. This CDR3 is CASSLDLTGARGYTF. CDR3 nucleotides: TGCGCCAGCAGCTTGGACCTGACAGGGGCAAGGGGCTACACCTTC.

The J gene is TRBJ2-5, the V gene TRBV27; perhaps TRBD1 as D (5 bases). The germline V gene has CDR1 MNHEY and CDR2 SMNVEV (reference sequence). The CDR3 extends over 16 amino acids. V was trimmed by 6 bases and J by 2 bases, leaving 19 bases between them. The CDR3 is CASSSFSGWGQETQYF. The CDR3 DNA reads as TGTGCCAGCAGCTCGTTTTCAGGGTGGGGTCAAGAGACCCAGTACTTC.

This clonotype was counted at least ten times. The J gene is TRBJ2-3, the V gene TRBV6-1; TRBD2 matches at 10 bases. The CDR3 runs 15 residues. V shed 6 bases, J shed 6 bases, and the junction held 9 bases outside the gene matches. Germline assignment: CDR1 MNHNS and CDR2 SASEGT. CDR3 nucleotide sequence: TGTGCCAGCAGCATCTCTAGCGGGAGCTTTGATACGCAGTATTTT. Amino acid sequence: CASSISSGSFDTQYF.

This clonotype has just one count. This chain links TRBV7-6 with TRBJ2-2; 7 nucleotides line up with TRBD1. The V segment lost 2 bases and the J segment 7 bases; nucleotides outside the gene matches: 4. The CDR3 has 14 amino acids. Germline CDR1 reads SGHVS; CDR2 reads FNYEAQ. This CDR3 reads CASSLNRGHGELFF. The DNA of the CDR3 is TGTGCCAGCAGCTTAAACAGGGGACACGGGGAGCTGTTTTTT.

CDR3 loop: CASSARTSGRDNEQFF. CDR3 DNA sequence: TGTGCCAGCAGCGCCCGAACTAGCGGGAGGGATAATGAGCAGTTCTTC. This chain connects TRBV3-1 to TRBJ2-1, with TRBD2 matching 13 bases. V gave up 5 bases and J gave up 7 bases; unmatched junction bases: 8. Germline assignment: CDR1 LGHDT and CDR2 YNNKEL (reference sequence). CDR3 length: 16 residues.

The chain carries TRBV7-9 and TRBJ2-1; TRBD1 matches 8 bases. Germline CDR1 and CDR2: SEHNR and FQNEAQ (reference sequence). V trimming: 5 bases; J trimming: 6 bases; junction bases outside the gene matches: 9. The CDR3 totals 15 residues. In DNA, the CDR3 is TGTGCCAGCAGCGGATCGACAGGGGTCGGCAATGAGCAGTTCTTC. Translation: CASSGSTGVGNEQFF.

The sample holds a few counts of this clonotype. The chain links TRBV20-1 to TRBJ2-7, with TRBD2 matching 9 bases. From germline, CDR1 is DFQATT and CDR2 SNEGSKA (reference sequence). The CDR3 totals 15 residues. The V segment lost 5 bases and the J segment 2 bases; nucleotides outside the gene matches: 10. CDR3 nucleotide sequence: TGCAGTGCTGGGGTGTCTCTAGCGGGGCCCTACGAGCAGTACTTC. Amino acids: CSAGVSLAGPYEQYF.

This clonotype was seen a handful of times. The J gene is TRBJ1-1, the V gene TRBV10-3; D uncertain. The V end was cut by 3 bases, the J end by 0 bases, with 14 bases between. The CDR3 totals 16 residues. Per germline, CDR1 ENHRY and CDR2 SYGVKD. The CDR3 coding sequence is TGTGCCATCAGTGACCCCCAAGGGATTATGAACACTGAAGCTTTCTTT. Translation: CAISDPQGIMNTEAFF.

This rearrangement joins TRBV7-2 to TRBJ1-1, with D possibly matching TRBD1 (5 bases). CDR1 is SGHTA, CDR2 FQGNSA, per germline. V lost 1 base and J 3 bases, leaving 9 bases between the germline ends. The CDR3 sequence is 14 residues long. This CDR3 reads CASSLVTEDTEAFF. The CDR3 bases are TGTGCCAGCAGCTTAGTGACAGAAGACACTGAAGCTTTCTTT.

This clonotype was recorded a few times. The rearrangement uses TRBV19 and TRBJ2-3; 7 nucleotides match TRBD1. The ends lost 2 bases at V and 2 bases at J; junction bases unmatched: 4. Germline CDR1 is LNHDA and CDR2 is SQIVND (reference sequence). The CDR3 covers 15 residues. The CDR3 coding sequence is TGTGCCAGTAGTATAAGGGGGCAATCCACAGATACGCAGTATTTT. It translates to CASSIRGQSTDTQYF.

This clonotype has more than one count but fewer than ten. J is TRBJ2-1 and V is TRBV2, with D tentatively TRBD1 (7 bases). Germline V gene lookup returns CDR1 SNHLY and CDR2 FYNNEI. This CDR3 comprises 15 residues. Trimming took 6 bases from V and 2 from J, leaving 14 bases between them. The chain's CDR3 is CASREEGAPYNEQFF. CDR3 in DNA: TGTGCCAGCAGGGAGGAGGGGGCCCCCTACAATGAGCAGTTCTTC.

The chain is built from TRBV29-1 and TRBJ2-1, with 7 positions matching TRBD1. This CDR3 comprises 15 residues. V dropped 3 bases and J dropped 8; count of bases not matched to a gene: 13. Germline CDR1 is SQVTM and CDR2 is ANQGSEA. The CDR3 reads CSVEGDSIFGYEQFF. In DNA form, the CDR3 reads TGCAGCGTTGAGGGGGACAGCATCTTCGGGTATGAGCAGTTCTTC.

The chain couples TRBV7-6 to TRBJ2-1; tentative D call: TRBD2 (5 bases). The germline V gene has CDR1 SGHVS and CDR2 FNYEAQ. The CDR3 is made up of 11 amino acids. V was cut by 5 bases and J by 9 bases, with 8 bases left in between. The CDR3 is CASSPGVEQFF. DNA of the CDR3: TGTGCCAGCAGCCCCGGGGTTGAGCAGTTCTTC.

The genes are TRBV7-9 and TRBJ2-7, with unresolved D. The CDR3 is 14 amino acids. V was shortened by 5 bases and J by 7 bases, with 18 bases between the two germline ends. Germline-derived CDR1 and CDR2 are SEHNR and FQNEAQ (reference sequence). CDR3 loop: CASSPKEPPTEQYF. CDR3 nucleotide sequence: TGTGCCAGCAGCCCCAAGGAGCCCCCCACTGAGCAGTACTTC.

CDR3 coding DNA: TGTGCCAGCAGCTTTACACCCGGGGCCCAATCCCACTACGAGCAGTACTTC. The encoded protein is CASSFTPGAQSHYEQYF. The gene calls are TRBV7-8 and TRBJ2-7; D tentatively reads TRBD1 or TRBD2 (5 bases each). The germline V and J ends were trimmed by 3 bases and 3 bases, with 21 bases remaining between them. Germline CDR1 is SGHVS and CDR2 is FQNEAQ. The length of the CDR3 is 17 residues.

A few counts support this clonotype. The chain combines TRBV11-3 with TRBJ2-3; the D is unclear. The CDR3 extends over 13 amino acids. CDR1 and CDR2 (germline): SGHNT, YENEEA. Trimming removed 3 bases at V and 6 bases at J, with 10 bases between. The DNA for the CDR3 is TGTGCCAGCAGCTTCCGTGCCGTGGATACGCAGTATTTT. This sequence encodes CASSFRAVDTQYF.

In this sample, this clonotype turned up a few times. CDR3 DNA sequence: TGTGCCAGCAGTCCGTACAGGGGCGCCGGGGAGCTGTTTTTT. It translates to CASSPYRGAGELFF. The genes are TRBV12-3 or TRBV12-4 and TRBJ2-2; 7 bases fit TRBD1. Unmatched junction bases numbered 6, after V lost 5 bases and J lost 6 bases. The length of the CDR3 is 14 residues.

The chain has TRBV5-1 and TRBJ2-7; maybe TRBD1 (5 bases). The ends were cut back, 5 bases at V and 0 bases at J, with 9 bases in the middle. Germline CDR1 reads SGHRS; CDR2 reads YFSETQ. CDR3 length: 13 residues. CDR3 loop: CASRYDSSYEQYF. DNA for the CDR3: TGCGCCAGCAGATACGACAGCTCCTACGAGCAGTACTTC.

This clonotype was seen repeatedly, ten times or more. The CDR3 sequence: CAWSTVQETQYF. The CDR3 DNA is TGTGCCTGGAGTACGGTCCAAGAGACCCAGTACTTC. The rearrangement links TRBV30 to TRBJ2-5; no definite D call. V lost 2 bases to trimming and J lost 1 base, with 5 bases between them. This CDR3 has 12 amino acids. Germline-derived CDR1 and CDR2 are GTSNPN and SVGIG (reference sequence).

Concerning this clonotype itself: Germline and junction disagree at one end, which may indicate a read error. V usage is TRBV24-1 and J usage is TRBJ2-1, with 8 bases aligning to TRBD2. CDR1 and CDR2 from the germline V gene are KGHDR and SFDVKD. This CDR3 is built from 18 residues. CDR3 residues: CATSDWTSPGSSYNQQFF. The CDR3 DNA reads TGTGCCACCAGTGATTGGACTAGCCCTGGTAGCTCCTACAATCAGCAGTTCTTC.

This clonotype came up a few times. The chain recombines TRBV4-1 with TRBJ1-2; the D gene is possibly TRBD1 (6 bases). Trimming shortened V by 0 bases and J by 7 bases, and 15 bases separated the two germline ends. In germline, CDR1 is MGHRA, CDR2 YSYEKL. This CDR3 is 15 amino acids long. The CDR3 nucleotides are TGCGCCAGCAGCCAAGAGTGGGGGGGCGCGAGTGGCTACACCTTC. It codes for CASSQEWGGASGYTF.